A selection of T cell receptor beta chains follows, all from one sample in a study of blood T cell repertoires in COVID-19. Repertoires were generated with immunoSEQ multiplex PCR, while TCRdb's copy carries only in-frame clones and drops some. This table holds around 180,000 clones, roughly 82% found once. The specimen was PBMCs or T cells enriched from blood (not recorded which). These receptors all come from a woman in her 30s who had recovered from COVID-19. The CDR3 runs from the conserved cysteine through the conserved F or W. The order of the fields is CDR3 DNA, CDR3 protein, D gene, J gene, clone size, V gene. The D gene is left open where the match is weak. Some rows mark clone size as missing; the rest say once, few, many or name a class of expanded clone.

DNA: TGTGCCAGCAGCCCCCAGTACGAGCAGTACTTC; CDR3: CASSPQYEQYF; D: NA; J: TRBJ2-7; size: NA; V: TRBV5-8
DNA: TGTGCCAGCAGTTTAGGCCCCAAAGGGGGACAATATGGCTACACCTTC; CDR3: CASSLGPKGGQYGYTF; D: NA; J: TRBJ1-2; size: NA; V: TRBV27
DNA: TGTGCCAGCAGTTTCCCAGACAGGGGCGATGAGCAGTTCTTC; CDR3: CASSFPDRGDEQFF; D: TRBD1; J: TRBJ2-1; size: once; V: TRBV27
DNA: TGTGCCAGCAGTTTGGTATTCCCGGGACAGGGGAATGGCTACACCTTC; CDR3: CASSLVFPGQGNGYTF; D: TRBD1; J: TRBJ1-2; size: NA; V: TRBV28
DNA: TGTGCCAGCAGTGATATGTCAGACTACGAGCAGTACTTC; CDR3: CASSDMSDYEQYF; D: NA; J: TRBJ2-7; size: NA; V: TRBV2
DNA: TGTGCCAGCAGAACCACAGGGGGGAGGACTGAAGCTTTCTTT; CDR3: CASRTTGGRTEAFF; D: TRBD1; J: TRBJ1-1; size: NA; V: TRBV6-5
DNA: TGTGCCAGCACTAACCCCGAGCGGGAGGGCCTGTACAATGAGCAGTTCTTC; CDR3: CASTNPEREGLYNEQFF; D: TRBD2; J: TRBJ2-1; size: NA; V: TRBV27
DNA: TGTGCCAGCAGTTCCGACACTAGCGGGGCCTTCTACGAGCAGTACTTC; CDR3: CASSSDTSGAFYEQYF; D: TRBD2; J: TRBJ2-7; size: NA; V: TRBV6-5
DNA: TGTGCCAGCACCCAATCGACTAGCGGGAGCGAGCAGTACTTC; CDR3: CASTQSTSGSEQYF; D: TRBD2; J: TRBJ2-7; size: NA; V: TRBV3-1/TRBV3-2
DNA: TGTGCCAGCAGCGTTGATGGGGGCTCGACAGATACGCAGTATTTT; CDR3: CASSVDGGSTDTQYF; D: NA; J: TRBJ2-3; size: few; V: TRBV9
DNA: TGTGCCAGCACCCGAGGGGGACAGGGTCCGGACAATGAGCAGTTCTTC; CDR3: CASTRGGQGPDNEQFF; D: TRBD1; J: TRBJ2-1; size: NA; V: TRBV7-9
DNA: TGTGCCAGCAGTTCAGGGGTAAGGTACGAGCAGTACTTC; CDR3: CASSSGVRYEQYF; D: NA; J: TRBJ2-7; size: NA; V: TRBV27
DNA: TGTGCCAGCAGCTTAGGTCGAAGCGGGGGGGCTCTGGAGCAGTACTTC; CDR3: CASSLGRSGGALEQYF; D: TRBD2; J: TRBJ2-7; size: NA; V: TRBV7-2
DNA: TGTGCCTGGAGTATCCTTAGCGGGAACGAGCAGTTCTTC; CDR3: CAWSILSGNEQFF; D: TRBD2; J: TRBJ2-1; size: NA; V: TRBV30
DNA: TGTGCCAGCAGCTTAAGCGGGTCAACCTACGAGCAGTACTTC; CDR3: CASSLSGSTYEQYF; D: NA; J: TRBJ2-7; size: NA; V: TRBV5-4
DNA: TGTGCCAGCAGCCTACGGACAGGGAGAGCTTTCTTT; CDR3: CASSLRTGRAFF; D: TRBD1; J: TRBJ1-1; size: NA; V: TRBV11-1
DNA: TGTGCCAGCAGCTTACCCAGGGGGGACTACACCTTC; CDR3: CASSLPRGDYTF; D: TRBD1; J: TRBJ1-2; size: NA; V: TRBV7-9
DNA: TGTGCCAGCAGTCCAACAGGGGGCGCGGAGGGGACCTATAATTCACCCCTCCACTTT; CDR3: CASSPTGGAEGTYNSPLHF; D: TRBD1; J: TRBJ1-6; size: NA; V: TRBV27
DNA: TGTGCCAGCAGCTCCCAGTACGATACGCAGTATTTT; CDR3: CASSSQYDTQYF; D: NA; J: TRBJ2-3; size: NA; V: TRBV5-4
DNA: TGTGCCTGGAGTTTTTCGGGTGGCACCGGGGAGCTGTTTTTT; CDR3: CAWSFSGGTGELFF; D: NA; J: TRBJ2-2; size: NA; V: TRBV30
DNA: TGTGCCAGCAGCTCCCGACAGGTAGGGGACACCGGGGAGCTGTTTTTT; CDR3: CASSSRQVGDTGELFF; D: NA; J: TRBJ2-2; size: few; V: TRBV11-3
DNA: TGTGCCAGCAGCTTAGTCCTAGGGCAGGGATGGACCTACGAGCAGTACTTC; CDR3: CASSLVLGQGWTYEQYF; D: NA; J: TRBJ2-7; size: NA; V: TRBV11-2
DNA: TGCGCCAGCAGCCAGGCCACTGACAGCGACTATGGCTACACCTTC; CDR3: CASSQATDSDYGYTF; D: NA; J: TRBJ1-2; size: few; V: TRBV4-1
DNA: TGCAGCGCGACGGTGAACACCGGGGAGCTGTTTTTT; CDR3: CSATVNTGELFF; D: NA; J: TRBJ2-2; size: NA; V: TRBV29-1
DNA: TGTGCCACCGAAACAGGGGGCGAGTACAATGAGCAGTTCTTC; CDR3: CATETGGEYNEQFF; D: TRBD1; J: TRBJ2-1; size: NA; V: TRBV5-6
DNA: TGTGCCAGCCCGCGGGGGTATGAGCAGTTCTTC; CDR3: CASPRGYEQFF; D: NA; J: TRBJ2-1; size: once; V: TRBV21-1
DNA: TGTGCCAGCTCACCGGACAGCTCTGGAAACACCATATATTTT; CDR3: CASSPDSSGNTIYF; D: NA; J: TRBJ1-3; size: few; V: TRBV18
DNA: TGTGCCAGTAGAAGGAGAAGCGGGAGTTACCCCGGGGAGCTGTTTTTT; CDR3: CASRRRSGSYPGELFF; D: TRBD2; J: TRBJ2-2; size: NA; V: TRBV19
DNA: TGTGCCAGCAGTTACTGGACAGGGGGAACTGAAGCTTTCTTT; CDR3: CASSYWTGGTEAFF; D: TRBD1; J: TRBJ1-1; size: NA; V: TRBV6-5
DNA: TGTGCCAGCAGCGCGGAAGGGACTAGCGTCTACGAGCAGTACTTC; CDR3: CASSAEGTSVYEQYF; D: TRBD2; J: TRBJ2-7; size: NA; V: TRBV7-9
DNA: TGTGCCACCAGCAAAGGACTAGCGGGGGAAGGGATACTCTCCGGGGAGCTGTTTTTT; CDR3: CATSKGLAGEGILSGELFF; D: TRBD2; J: TRBJ2-2; size: NA; V: TRBV15
DNA: TGTGCCAGCAAGCTAGAGGGCTCTGGGGCCAACGTCCTGACTTTC; CDR3: CASKLEGSGANVLTF; D: NA; J: TRBJ2-6; size: NA; V: TRBV2
DNA: TGTGCCAGCAGCATTACCTCTAGCGGGAGGTCCTACGAGCAGTACTTC; CDR3: CASSITSSGRSYEQYF; D: TRBD2; J: TRBJ2-7; size: once; V: TRBV3-1/TRBV3-2
DNA: TGTGCCAGCAGCTCCAGTATGAACACTGAAGCTTTCTTT; CDR3: CASSSSMNTEAFF; D: NA; J: TRBJ1-1; size: NA; V: TRBV7-9
DNA: TGTGCCATCGGACAGGGGGCGATTGAAGCTTTCTTT; CDR3: CAIGQGAIEAFF; D: TRBD1; J: TRBJ1-1; size: NA; V: TRBV10-3
DNA: TGTGCCAGCAGCTTGGCCAAGGGGACTAGCGGGAGGGCCTATAATGAGCAGTTCTTC; CDR3: CASSLAKGTSGRAYNEQFF; D: TRBD2; J: TRBJ2-1; size: NA; V: TRBV5-4
DNA: TGCGCCAGCAGCTTGGAGGCGGGCATAGGAGAGACCCAGTACTTC; CDR3: CASSLEAGIGETQYF; D: NA; J: TRBJ2-5; size: NA; V: TRBV5-1
DNA: TGTGCCACCAGTGATTTGCGCCAGGACAGGCCTAACTATGGCTACACCTTC; CDR3: CATSDLRQDRPNYGYTF; D: TRBD1; J: TRBJ1-2; size: NA; V: TRBV24-1
DNA: TGTGCCAGCAGTTCGGGGTGGGCAGGGGTCTACGAGCAGTACTTC; CDR3: CASSSGWAGVYEQYF; D: NA; J: TRBJ2-7; size: few; V: TRBV27